This T cell receptor (beta chain) was captured by sequencing in a study of blood T cells in healthy people across ages. The germline V gene encodes CDR1 DFQATT and CDR2 SNEGSKA (reference sequence). This CDR3 has 12 amino acids. V was shortened by 6 bases and J by 3 bases, with 11 bases between the two germline ends. Combining a sample-barcoded 5' primer with a J-beta primer mix, a second PCR ran for roughly 7 to 11 cycles. The yield of each sample was at least 2.5 million CDR3-containing paired-end reads. Each CDR3 protein is one row after TCRdb ran MiXCR on the 5' RACE reads. This sample has around 800,000 distinct CDR3 sequences; around a quarter occur once, and the top ten carry about 3%. The sample was also reused in another study, on T cells of mothers and their children.

Sequencing input: blood. The TCR comes from a boy aged 5-17 years in good health. The V call is TRBV20-1, the J call TRBJ2-5; D unclear. CDR3 coding DNA: TGCAGTGCCCCTGGGCCTGAAGAGACCCAGTACTTC. This gives the protein CSAPGPEETQYF.